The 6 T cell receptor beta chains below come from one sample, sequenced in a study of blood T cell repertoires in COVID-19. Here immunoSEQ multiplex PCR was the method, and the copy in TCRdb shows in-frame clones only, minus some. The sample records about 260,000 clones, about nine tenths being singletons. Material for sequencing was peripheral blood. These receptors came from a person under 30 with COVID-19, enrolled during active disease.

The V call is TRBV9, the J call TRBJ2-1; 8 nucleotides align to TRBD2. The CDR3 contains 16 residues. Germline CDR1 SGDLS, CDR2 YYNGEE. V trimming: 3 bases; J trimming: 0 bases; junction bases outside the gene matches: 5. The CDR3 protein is CASSATGGSSYNEQFF. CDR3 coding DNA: TGTGCCAGCAGCGCCACGGGGGGGAGCTCCTACAATGAGCAGTTCTTC.

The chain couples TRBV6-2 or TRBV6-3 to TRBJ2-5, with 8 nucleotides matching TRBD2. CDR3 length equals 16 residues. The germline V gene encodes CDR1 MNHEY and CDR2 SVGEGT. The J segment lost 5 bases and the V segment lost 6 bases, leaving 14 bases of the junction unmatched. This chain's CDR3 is CASSPPGLGLHETQYF. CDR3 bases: TGTGCCAGCAGCCCTCCGGGACTAGGGCTTCACGAGACCCAGTACTTC.

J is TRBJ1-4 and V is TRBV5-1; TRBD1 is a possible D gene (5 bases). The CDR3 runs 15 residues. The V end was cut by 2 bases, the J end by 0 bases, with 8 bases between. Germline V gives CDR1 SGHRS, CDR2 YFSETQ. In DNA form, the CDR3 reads TGCGCCAGCAGCTTAGCACAGGCAACTAATGAAAAACTGTTTTTT. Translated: CASSLAQATNEKLFF.

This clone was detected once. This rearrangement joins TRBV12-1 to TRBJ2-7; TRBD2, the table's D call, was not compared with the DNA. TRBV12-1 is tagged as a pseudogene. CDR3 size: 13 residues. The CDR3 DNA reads TGTGCCAGCAGCTTTAGCGATTCCTACGAGCAGTACTTC. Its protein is CASSFSDSYEQYF.

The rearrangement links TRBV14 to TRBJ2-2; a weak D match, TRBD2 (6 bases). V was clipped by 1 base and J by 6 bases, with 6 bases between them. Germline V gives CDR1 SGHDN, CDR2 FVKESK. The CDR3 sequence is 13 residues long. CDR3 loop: CASSQAGAGELFF. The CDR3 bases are TGTGCCAGCAGCCAAGCGGGAGCCGGGGAGCTGTTTTTT.

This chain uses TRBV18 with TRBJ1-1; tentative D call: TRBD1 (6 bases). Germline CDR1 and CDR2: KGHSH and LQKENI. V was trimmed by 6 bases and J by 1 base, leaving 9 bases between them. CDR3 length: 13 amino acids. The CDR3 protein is CASSTGQNTEAFF. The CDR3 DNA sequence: TGTGCCAGCTCGACAGGTCAGAACACTGAAGCTTTCTTT.